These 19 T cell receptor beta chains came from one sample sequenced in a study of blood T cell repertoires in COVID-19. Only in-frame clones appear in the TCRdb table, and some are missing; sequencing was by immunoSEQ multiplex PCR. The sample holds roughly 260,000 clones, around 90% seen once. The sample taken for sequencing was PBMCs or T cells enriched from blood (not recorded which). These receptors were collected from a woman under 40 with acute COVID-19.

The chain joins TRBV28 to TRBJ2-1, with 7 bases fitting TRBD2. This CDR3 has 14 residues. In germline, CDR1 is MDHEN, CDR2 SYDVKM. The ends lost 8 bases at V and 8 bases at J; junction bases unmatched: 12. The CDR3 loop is CASRRSGNADEQFF. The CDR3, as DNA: TGTGCCAGCCGCAGGAGCGGGAACGCCGATGAGCAGTTCTTC.

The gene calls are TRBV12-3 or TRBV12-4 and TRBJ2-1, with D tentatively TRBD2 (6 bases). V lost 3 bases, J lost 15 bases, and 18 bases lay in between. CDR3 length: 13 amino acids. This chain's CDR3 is CASSFSERVEAFF. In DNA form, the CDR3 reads TGTGCCAGCAGTTTTTCTGAGCGGGTGGAAGCGTTCTTC.

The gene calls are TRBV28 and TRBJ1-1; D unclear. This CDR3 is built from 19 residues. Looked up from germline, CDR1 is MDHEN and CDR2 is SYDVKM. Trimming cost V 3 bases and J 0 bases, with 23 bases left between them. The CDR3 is CASSFVDTTYPEMNTEAFF. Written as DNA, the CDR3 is TGTGCCAGCAGTTTTGTTGACACAACATACCCCGAAATGAACACTGAAGCTTTCTTT.

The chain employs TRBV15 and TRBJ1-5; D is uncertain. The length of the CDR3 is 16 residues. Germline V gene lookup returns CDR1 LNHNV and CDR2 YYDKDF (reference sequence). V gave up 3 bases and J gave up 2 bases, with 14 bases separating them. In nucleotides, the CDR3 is TGTGCCACCAGCAGGGAGCAGAGTTATGGCAATCAGCCCCAGCATTTT. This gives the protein CATSREQSYGNQPQHF.

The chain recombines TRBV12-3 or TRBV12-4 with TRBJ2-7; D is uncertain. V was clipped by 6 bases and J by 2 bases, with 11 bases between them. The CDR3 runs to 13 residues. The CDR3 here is CASSAILPYEQYF. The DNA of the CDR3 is TGTGCCAGCAGCGCAATACTCCCCTACGAGCAGTACTTC.

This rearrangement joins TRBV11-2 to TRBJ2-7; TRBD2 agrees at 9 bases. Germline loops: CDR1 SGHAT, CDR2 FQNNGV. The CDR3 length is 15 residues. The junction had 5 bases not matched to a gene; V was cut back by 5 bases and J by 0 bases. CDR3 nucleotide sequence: TGTGCCAGCAGCCAACAGCGGGGGGACTCCTACGAGCAGTACTTC. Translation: CASSQQRGDSYEQYF.

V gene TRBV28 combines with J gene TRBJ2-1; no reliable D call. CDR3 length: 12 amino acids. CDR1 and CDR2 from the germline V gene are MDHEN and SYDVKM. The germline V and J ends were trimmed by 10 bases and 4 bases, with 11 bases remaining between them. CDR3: CATSASYNEQFF. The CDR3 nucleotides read TGTGCCACCTCCGCGTCTTACAATGAGCAGTTCTTC.

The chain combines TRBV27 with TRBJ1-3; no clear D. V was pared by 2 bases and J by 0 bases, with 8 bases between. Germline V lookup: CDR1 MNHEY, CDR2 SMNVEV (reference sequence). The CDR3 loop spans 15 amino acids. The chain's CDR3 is CASSLGTASGNTIYF. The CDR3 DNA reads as TGTGCCAGCAGTTTAGGCACAGCCTCTGGAAACACCATATATTTT.

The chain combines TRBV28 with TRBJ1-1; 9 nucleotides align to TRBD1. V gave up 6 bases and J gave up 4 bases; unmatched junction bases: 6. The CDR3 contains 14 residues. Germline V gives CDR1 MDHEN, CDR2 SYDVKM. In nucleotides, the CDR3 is TGTGCCAGCAGACACAACAGGGGGCTCACTGAAGCTTTCTTT. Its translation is CASRHNRGLTEAFF.

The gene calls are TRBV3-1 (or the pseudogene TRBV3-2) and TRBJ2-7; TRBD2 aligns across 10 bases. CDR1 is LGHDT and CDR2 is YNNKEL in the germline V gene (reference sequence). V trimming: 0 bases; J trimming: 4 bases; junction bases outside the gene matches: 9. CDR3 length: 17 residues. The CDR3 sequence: CASSQDLLAGVLYEQYF. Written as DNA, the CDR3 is TGTGCCAGCAGCCAAGATCTCCTAGCGGGGGTACTTTACGAGCAGTACTTC.

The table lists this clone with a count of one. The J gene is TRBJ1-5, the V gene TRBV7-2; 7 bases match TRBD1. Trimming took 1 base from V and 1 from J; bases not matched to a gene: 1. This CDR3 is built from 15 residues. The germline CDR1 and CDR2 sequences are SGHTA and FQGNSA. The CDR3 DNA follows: TGTGCCAGCAGCTTAGGGGGACAGAGCAATCAGCCCCAGCATTTT. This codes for CASSLGGQSNQPQHF.

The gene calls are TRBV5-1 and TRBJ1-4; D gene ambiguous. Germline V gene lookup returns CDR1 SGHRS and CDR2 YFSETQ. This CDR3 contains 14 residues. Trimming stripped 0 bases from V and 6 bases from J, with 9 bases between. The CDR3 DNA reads TGCGCCAGCAGCTTGGCGCCGGGATATGAAAAACTGTTTTTT. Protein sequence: CASSLAPGYEKLFF. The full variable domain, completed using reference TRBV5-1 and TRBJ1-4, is KAGVTQTPRYLIKTRGQQVTLSCSPISGHRSVSWYQQTPGQGLQFLFEYFSETQRNKGNFPGRFSGRQFSNSRSEMNVSTLELGDSALYLCASSLAPGYEKLFFGSGTQLSVL.

The CDR3 coding sequence is TGCGCCAGCAGCTGGGGGACTAGCGGGGGCCACGAGCAGTACTTC. Protein product: CASSWGTSGGHEQYF. The chain couples TRBV5-1 to TRBJ2-7; 14 bases match TRBD2. Germline-derived CDR1 and CDR2 are SGHRS and YFSETQ. CDR3 size: 15 residues. V shed 3 bases, J shed 5 bases, and the junction held 4 bases outside the gene matches.

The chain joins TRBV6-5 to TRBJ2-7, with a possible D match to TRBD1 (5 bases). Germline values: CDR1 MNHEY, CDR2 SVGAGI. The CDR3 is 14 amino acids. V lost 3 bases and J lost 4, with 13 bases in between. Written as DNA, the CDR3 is TGTGCCAGCAGTTATGCAGGGCCGCCGTACGAGCAGTACTTC. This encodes CASSYAGPPYEQYF.

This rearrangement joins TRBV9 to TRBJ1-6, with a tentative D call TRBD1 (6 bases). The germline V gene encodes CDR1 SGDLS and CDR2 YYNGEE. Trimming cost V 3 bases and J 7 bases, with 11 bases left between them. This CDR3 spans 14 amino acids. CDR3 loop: CASSEGQPNSPLHF. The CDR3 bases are TGTGCCAGCAGCGAGGGACAACCGAATTCACCCCTCCACTTT.

CDR3 sequence reads: CASSFSAARGTGELFF. DNA of the CDR3: TGCGCCAGCAGCTTTTCAGCGGCCCGGGGGACCGGGGAGCTGTTTTTT. J is TRBJ2-2 and V is TRBV5-1; weak D call: TRBD2 (6 bases). With 2 bases removed from V and 5 bases from J, the gap between germline ends came to 16 bases. The CDR3 runs to 16 residues. The germline V gene encodes CDR1 SGHRS and CDR2 YFSETQ.

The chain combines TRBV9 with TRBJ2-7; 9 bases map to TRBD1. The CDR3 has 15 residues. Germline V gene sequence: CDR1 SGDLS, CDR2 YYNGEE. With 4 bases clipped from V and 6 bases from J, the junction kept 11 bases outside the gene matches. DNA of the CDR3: TGTGCCAGCAGCCCTCGTCCGGGACAGGGTCCCGAGCAGTACTTC. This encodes CASSPRPGQGPEQYF.

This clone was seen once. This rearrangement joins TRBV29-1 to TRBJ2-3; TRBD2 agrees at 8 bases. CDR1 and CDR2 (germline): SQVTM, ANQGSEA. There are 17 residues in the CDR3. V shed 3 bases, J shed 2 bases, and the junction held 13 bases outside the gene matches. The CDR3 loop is CSVDPGPLAGYTDTQYF. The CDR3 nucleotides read TGCAGCGTTGACCCCGGGCCCCTAGCGGGCTACACAGATACGCAGTATTTT.

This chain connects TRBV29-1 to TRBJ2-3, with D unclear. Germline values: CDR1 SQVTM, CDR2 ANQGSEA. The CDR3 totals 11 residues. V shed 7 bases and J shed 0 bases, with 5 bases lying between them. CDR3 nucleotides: TGCAGCGGACAAAGCACAGATACGCAGTATTTT. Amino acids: CSGQSTDTQYF.